The next 12 T cell receptor beta chains were all read from a single sample in a study of blood T cell repertoires in COVID-19. TCRdb's table, derived via immunoSEQ multiplex PCR, lists solely in-frame clones and lacks some. Of 150,000 or so clones in the sample, 80% to 90% were seen once. The sequenced material came from PBMCs or T cells enriched from blood (not recorded which). Source of these receptors: a woman aged 45-59 years in a cohort exposed to, infected with or recovered from COVID-19 (not recorded which).

About this clone itself: Compared with germline, one end of the junction differs, possibly owing to a read error. The CDR3 reads CASSARTGEAETQYF. In DNA form, the CDR3 reads TGTGCTAGCAGCGCGCGGACAGGGGAGGCAGAGACCCAGTACTTC. The chain employs TRBV7-7 and TRBJ2-5, with 9 bases that match TRBD1. The CDR3 has 15 residues. Germline CDR1 is SSHAT and CDR2 is FNYEAQ (reference sequence).

The chain uses TRBV30 and TRBJ2-5; possible D gene TRBD2, 5 bases. The CDR3 consists of 14 residues. Per germline, CDR1 GTSNPN and CDR2 SVGIG (reference sequence). Trimming cost V 3 bases and J 1 base, with 12 bases left between them. The CDR3, as DNA: TGTGCCTGGAGGCCGGGTGGGAGCCAAGAGACCCAGTACTTC. This gives the protein CAWRPGGSQETQYF.

This chain joins TRBV24-1 and TRBJ2-3; D gene uncertain. V lost 4 bases and J 0 bases, leaving 4 bases between the germline ends. This CDR3 region has 13 residues. The germline V gene encodes CDR1 KGHDR and CDR2 SFDVKD. This CDR3 is CATSETSTDTQYF. CDR3 nucleotide sequence: TGTGCCACCAGTGAAACTAGCACAGATACGCAGTATTTT.

Notes on this clone: Other DNA sequences in this specimen translate into the identical CDR3. The genes are TRBV7-6 and TRBJ2-3; 8 positions match TRBD2. The CDR3 length is 15 residues. Germline V lookup: CDR1 SGHVS, CDR2 FNYEAQ. Unmatched junction bases numbered 1, after V lost 1 base and J lost 1 base. The CDR3 loop reads CASSLVGGGTDTQYF. CDR3 nucleotides: TGTGCCAGCAGCTTAGTCGGGGGGGGCACAGATACGCAGTATTTT.

DNA of the CDR3: TGTGCCAGCAGCAAACGGAAAAAGCTAGGCAATCAGCCCCAGCATTTT. Translated, it gives CASSKRKKLGNQPQHF. The chain employs TRBV21-1 and TRBJ1-5. TRBV21-1 has pseudogene status. This CDR3 has 16 amino acids.

The chain carries TRBV5-1 and TRBJ2-7, with 8 nucleotides matching TRBD2. This CDR3 has 14 amino acids. CDR1 is SGHRS and CDR2 is YFSETQ in the germline V gene. Trimming cost V 3 bases and J 3 bases; bases outside gene matches: 5. Written as DNA, the CDR3 is TGCGCCAGCAGCTCGGGGGGGCAGAACTACGAGCAGTACTTC. It translates to CASSSGGQNYEQYF. Supplemented by reference TRBV5-1 and TRBJ2-7, the full variable domain reads KAGVTQTPRYLIKTRGQQVTLSCSPISGHRSVSWYQQTPGQGLQFLFEYFSETQRNKGNFPGRFSGRQFSNSRSEMNVSTLELGDSALYLCASSSGGQNYEQYFGPGTRLTVT.

The chain has TRBV5-1 and TRBJ2-2, with D perhaps matching TRBD1 (5 bases). The CDR3 extends over 15 amino acids. Trimming removed 0 bases from V and 9 bases from J, with 15 bases in between. Germline V gene data show CDR1 as SGHRS and CDR2 as YFSETQ. CDR3: CASSLVGQGHRELFF. CDR3 coding DNA: TGCGCCAGCAGCTTGGTAGGCCAGGGCCACCGGGAGCTGTTTTTT.

The J gene is TRBJ2-5, the V gene TRBV5-1, with 10 positions matching TRBD2. V trimming: 3 bases; J trimming: 4 bases; junction bases outside the gene matches: 6. The CDR3 extends over 15 amino acids. Germline assignment: CDR1 SGHRS and CDR2 YFSETQ. CDR3 sequence: CASSWLAGVGETQYF. CDR3 coding DNA: TGCGCCAGCAGCTGGCTAGCGGGAGTGGGAGAGACCCAGTACTTC.

This sequence joins TRBV28 and TRBJ1-5; D is unresolved. Trimming cost V 5 bases and J 2 bases, with 13 bases left between them. This CDR3 has 15 residues. Per germline, CDR1 MDHEN and CDR2 SYDVKM. The CDR3 is CASSTSRGGNQPQHF. DNA for the CDR3: TGTGCCAGCAGTACGAGTCGAGGTGGCAATCAGCCCCAGCATTTT.

The CDR3 here is CASSYHRGGSPLHF. In nucleotides, the CDR3 is TGTGCCAGCAGTTACCACAGGGGAGGCTCACCCCTCCACTTT. This chain uses TRBV6-5 with TRBJ1-6, with 7 bases aligning to TRBD1. Germline CDR1 reads MNHEY; CDR2 reads SVGAGI. V lost 2 bases and J lost 10; bases outside the gene matches: 5. The CDR3 is made up of 14 amino acids.

This chain connects TRBV5-1 to TRBJ2-7, with 12 bases matching TRBD2. There are 14 residues in the CDR3. The trim removed 8 bases at V and 0 bases at J, leaving 3 bases unmatched. Germline V gives CDR1 SGHRS, CDR2 YFSETQ. The CDR3 DNA is TGCGCCAGTCCGACTAGCGGGAGCTCCTACGAGCAGTACTTC. Amino acids: CASPTSGSSYEQYF.

The rearrangement links TRBV7-2 to TRBJ1-2; the D gene is possibly TRBD1 (5 bases). The V and J ends lost 3 bases and 4 bases respectively, with 9 bases between them. The CDR3 extends over 13 amino acids. CDR1 SGHTA and CDR2 FQGNSA come from the germline V gene. The CDR3 sequence: CASSLGGIYGYTF. CDR3 nucleotide sequence: TGTGCCAGCAGCTTGGGGGGGATCTATGGCTACACCTTC.